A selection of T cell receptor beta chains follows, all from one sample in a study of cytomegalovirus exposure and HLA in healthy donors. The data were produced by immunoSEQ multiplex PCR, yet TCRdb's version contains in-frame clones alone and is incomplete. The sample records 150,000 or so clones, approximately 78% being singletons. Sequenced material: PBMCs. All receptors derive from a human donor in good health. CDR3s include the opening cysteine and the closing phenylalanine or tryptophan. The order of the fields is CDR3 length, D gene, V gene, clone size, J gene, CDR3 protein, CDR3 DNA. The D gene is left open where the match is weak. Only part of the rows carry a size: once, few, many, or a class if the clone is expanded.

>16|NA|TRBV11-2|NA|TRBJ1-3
CASSLGGSFGGNTIYF
TGTGCCAGCAGCTTAGGTGGCAGCTTCGGGGGAAACACCATATATTTT
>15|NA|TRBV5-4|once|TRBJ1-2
CASSEAGEGRDGYTF
TGTGCCAGCAGCGAAGCAGGGGAGGGAAGAGATGGCTACACCTTC
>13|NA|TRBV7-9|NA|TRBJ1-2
CASSLGGSYGYTF
TGTGCCAGCAGCTTAGGTGGGAGCTATGGCTACACCTTC
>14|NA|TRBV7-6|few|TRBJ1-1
CASSMTEQNTEAFF
TGTGCCAGCAGCATGACAGAGCAGAACACTGAAGCTTTCTTT
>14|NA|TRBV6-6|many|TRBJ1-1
CASSYSGGNTEAFF
TGTGCCAGCAGTTACTCGGGAGGGAACACTGAAGCTTTCTTT
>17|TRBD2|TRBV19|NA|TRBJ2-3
CASSPRTSGGGTDTQYF
TGTGCCAGTAGTCCCCGGACTAGCGGAGGTGGCACAGATACGCAGTATTTT
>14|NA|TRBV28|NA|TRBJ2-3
CASSLGALPDTQYF
TGTGCCAGCAGTTTGGGGGCGTTGCCAGATACGCAGTATTTT
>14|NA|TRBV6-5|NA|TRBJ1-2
CASSYSGGDYGYTF
TGTGCCAGCAGTTACTCGGGAGGGGACTATGGCTACACCTTC
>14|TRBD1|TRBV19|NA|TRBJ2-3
CASSMDRVTDTQYF
TGTGCCAGTAGTATGGACAGGGTCACAGATACGCAGTATTTT
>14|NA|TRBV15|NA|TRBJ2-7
CATSRDRGHGEQYF
TGTGCCACCAGCAGAGATCGAGGCCACGGGGAGCAGTACTTC
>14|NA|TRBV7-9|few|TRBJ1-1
CASSLVQKGTEAFF
TGTGCCAGCAGCTTAGTGCAGAAGGGGACTGAAGCTTTCTTT
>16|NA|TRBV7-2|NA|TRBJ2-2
CASSLVPVPNTGELFF
TGTGCCAGCAGCTTAGTCCCAGTCCCGAACACCGGGGAGCTGTTTTTT
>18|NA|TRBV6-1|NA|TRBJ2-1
CASSEYGGRGISYNEQFF
TGTGCCAGCAGTGAATACGGGGGGCGGGGCATCTCCTACAATGAGCAGTTCTTC
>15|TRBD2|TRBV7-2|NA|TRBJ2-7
CASSLFRGGGYEQYF
TGTGCCAGCAGCTTATTCCGGGGGGGAGGATACGAGCAGTACTTC
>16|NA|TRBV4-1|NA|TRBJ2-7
CASSQLRGEGSYEQYF
TGCGCCAGCAGCCAACTCAGGGGCGAGGGCTCCTACGAGCAGTACTTC
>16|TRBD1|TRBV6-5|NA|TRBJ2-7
CASSSHAGTGGYEQYF
TGTGCCAGCAGTTCCCACGCCGGGACAGGGGGTTACGAGCAGTACTTC
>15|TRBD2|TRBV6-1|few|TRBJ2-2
CASYTGGQDTGELFF
TGTGCCAGCTATACGGGGGGGCAAGACACCGGGGAGCTGTTTTTT
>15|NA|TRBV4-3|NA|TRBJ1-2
CASSQDYRTVGGYTF
TGCGCCAGCAGCCAAGATTATCGGACAGTGGGTGGCTACACCTTC
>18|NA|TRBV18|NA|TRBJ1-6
CASSPRTAESSYNSPLHF
TGTGCCAGCTCACCACGGACAGCCGAGAGCTCCTATAATTCACCCCTCCACTTT
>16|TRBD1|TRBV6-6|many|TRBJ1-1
CASSSEQGAVDTEAFF
TGTGCCAGCAGTTCGGAACAGGGGGCGGTGGACACTGAAGCTTTCTTT
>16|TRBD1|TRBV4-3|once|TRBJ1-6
CASSHTGTGLRSPLHF
TGCGCCAGCAGCCACACCGGGACAGGGTTACGATCACCCCTCCACTTT
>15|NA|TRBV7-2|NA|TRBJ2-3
CASSLFRGATDTQYF
TGTGCCAGCAGCTTATTCCGGGGGGCCACAGATACGCAGTATTTT
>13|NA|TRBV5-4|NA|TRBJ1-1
CASSSATNTEAFF
TGTGCCAGCAGCTCAGCGACTAACACTGAAGCTTTCTTT
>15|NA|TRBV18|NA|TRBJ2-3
CASSPPRQGTDTQYF
TGTGCCAGCTCACCACCGAGACAGGGCACAGATACGCAGTATTTT
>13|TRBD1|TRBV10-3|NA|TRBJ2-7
CAIRGQSSYEQYF
TGTGCCATCAGGGGACAGAGCTCCTACGAGCAGTACTTC
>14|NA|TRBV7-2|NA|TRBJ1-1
CASSLNGKGTEAFF
TGTGCCAGCAGCTTAAACGGGAAGGGTACTGAAGCTTTCTTT
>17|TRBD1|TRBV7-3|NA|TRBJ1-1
CASSPVPGQGRSTEAFF
TGTGCCAGCAGTCCCGTCCCGGGACAGGGCAGGAGCACTGAAGCTTTCTTT
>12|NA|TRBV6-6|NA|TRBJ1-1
CASIRGGAEAFF
TGTGCCAGCATACGGGGGGGCGCTGAAGCTTTCTTT
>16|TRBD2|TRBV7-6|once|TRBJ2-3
CASSPTSGGAADTQYF
TGTGCCAGCAGCCCCACTAGCGGGGGGGCCGCAGATACGCAGTATTTT
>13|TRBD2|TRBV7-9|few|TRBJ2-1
CASSLVLAGEQFF
TGTGCCAGCAGCTTAGTTCTAGCGGGGGAGCAGTTCTTC
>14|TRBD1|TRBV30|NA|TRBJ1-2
CAWSRTGYNYGYTF
TGTGCCTGGAGCCGGACAGGGTATAACTATGGCTACACCTTC
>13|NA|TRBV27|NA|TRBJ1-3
CASSFSAGNTIYF
TGTGCCAGCAGTTTTTCGGCTGGAAACACCATATATTTT
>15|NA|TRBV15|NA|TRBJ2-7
CATSRVKGAAYEQYF
TGTGCCACCAGCAGAGTAAAGGGAGCGGCCTACGAGCAGTACTTC
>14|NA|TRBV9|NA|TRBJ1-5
CASSVGGGKGPQHF
TGTGCCAGCAGCGTAGGGGGCGGAAAAGGGCCCCAGCATTTT
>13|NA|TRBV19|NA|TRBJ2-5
CASSMQVQETQYF
TGTGCCAGTAGTATGCAGGTACAAGAGACCCAGTACTTC
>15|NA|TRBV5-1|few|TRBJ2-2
CASSVGGANTGELFF
TGCGCCAGCAGCGTAGGCGGGGCGAACACCGGGGAGCTGTTTTTT
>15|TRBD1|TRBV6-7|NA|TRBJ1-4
CASSYPGTGRRKLFF
TGTGCCAGCAGTTACCCCGGGACAGGGCGGCGAAAACTGTTTTTT
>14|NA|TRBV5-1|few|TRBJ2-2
CASSPQGGTGELFF
TGCGCCAGCAGCCCGCAAGGGGGCACCGGGGAGCTGTTTTTT
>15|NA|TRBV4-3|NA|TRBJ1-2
CASSQVQSPYYGYTF
TGCGCCAGCAGCCAAGTCCAGTCCCCCTACTATGGCTACACCTTC
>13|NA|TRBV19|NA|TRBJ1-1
CASSNQRDTEAFF
TGTGCCAGTAGTAACCAACGGGACACTGAAGCTTTCTTT
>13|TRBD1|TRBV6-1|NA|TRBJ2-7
CAKGRDRAYEQYF
TGTGCCAAGGGGAGGGACAGGGCCTACGAGCAGTACTTC
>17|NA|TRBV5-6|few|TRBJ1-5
CASSLGSGTYSNQPQHF
TGTGCCAGCAGCTTGGGTTCAGGGACATATAGCAATCAGCCCCAGCATTTT
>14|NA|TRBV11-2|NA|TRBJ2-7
CASNDPGTFYEQYF
TGTGCCAGCAACGACCCCGGGACATTCTACGAGCAGTACTTC
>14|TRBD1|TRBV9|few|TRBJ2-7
CASSLQGASYEQYF
TGTGCCAGCAGTCTACAGGGGGCCTCCTACGAGCAGTACTTC
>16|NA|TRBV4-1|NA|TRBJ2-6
CASSQERWSGANVLTF
TGCGCCAGCAGCCAAGAGCGCTGGTCTGGGGCCAACGTCCTGACTTTC
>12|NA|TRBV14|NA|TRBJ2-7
CASSYNSYEQYF
TGTGCCAGCAGTTACAACTCCTACGAGCAGTACTTC
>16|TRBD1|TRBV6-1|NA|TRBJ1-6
CASSEVGTGDNSPLHF
TGTGCCAGCAGTGAAGTCGGGACAGGGGATAATTCACCCCTCCACTTT
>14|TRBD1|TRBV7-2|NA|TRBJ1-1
CASSFRQGGTEAFF
TGTGCCAGCAGCTTTAGGCAGGGGGGCACTGAGGCTTTCTTT
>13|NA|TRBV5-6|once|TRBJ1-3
CASSLVRGNTIYF
TGTGCCAGCAGCTTGGTCAGGGGAAACACCATATATTTT
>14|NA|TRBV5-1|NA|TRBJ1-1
CASRERGLNGEAFF
TGCGCCAGCAGAGAAAGGGGCCTGAACGGTGAAGCTTTCTTT
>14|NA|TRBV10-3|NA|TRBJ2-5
CAISRGGEQETQYF
TGTGCCATCAGTAGGGGGGGTGAACAAGAGACCCAGTACTTC
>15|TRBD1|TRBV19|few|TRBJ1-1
CASSQSQGANTEAFF
TGTGCCAGTAGTCAATCTCAGGGGGCGAACACTGAAGCTTTCTTT
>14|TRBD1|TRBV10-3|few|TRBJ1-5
CAISETTGDQPQHF
TGTGCCATCAGTGAAACGACAGGGGATCAGCCCCAGCATTTT
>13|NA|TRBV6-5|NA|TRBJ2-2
CASSYRGTGELFF
TGTGCCAGCAGTTACAGGGGAACCGGGGAGCTGTTTTTT
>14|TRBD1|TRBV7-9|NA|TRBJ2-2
CASSPWTGLGELFF
TGTGCCAGCAGCCCATGGACAGGGCTCGGGGAGCTGTTTTTT